This passage covers 13 T cell receptor beta chains from one sample sequenced in a study of CD8 T cells in Susac syndrome. RNA in amounts of roughly 0.5 to 1 ug was reverse transcribed with random hexamers. TCRdb re-called the immunoSEQ multiplex PCR reads with MiXCR, one entry per CDR3 protein. The sample has roughly 130,000 distinct CDR3 sequences; 96% are singletons. What was sequenced was CD4+ T cells from PBMCs. These receptors were collected from a human donor with Susac syndrome.

V usage is TRBV20-1 and J usage is TRBJ2-5; 8 bases agree with TRBD2. The CDR3 is made up of 14 amino acids. V shed 7 bases, J shed 5 bases, and the junction held 12 bases outside the gene matches. Germline lookup yields CDR1 DFQATT and CDR2 SNEGSKA (reference sequence). The CDR3 spells CSVPGLAGRETQYF. CDR3 in DNA: TGCAGTGTCCCGGGCCTAGCGGGTCGGGAGACCCAGTACTTC.

The chain links TRBV6-2 or TRBV6-3 to TRBJ2-5; D is possibly TRBD1 (6 bases). Germline CDR1 MNHEY, CDR2 SVGEGT. This CDR3 has 17 residues. The ends were cut back, 6 bases at V and 4 bases at J, with 24 bases in the middle. The CDR3 loop reads CASSHITVPRGVETQYF. The DNA of the CDR3 is TGTGCCAGCAGCCACATAACCGTTCCCAGGGGTGTAGAGACCCAGTACTTC.

The chain joins TRBV3-1 to TRBJ1-1; D uncertain. V was pared by 4 bases and J by 1 base, with 7 bases between. The CDR3 totals 13 residues. Germline CDR1 and CDR2: LGHDT and YNNKEL (reference sequence). Here the CDR3 DNA reads TGTGCCAGCAGCCTGAAGGGGAACACTGAAGCTTTCTTT. Protein sequence: CASSLKGNTEAFF.

J is TRBJ2-1 and V is TRBV7-3; TRBD2 matches 7 bases. CDR1 is SGHTA and CDR2 is FQGTGA in the germline V gene. Trimming at V came to 2 bases and at J to 9 bases, leaving 7 bases not matched to a gene. This CDR3 contains 14 residues. The CDR3 DNA is TGTGCCAGCAGCTTAGGTGCGGGAGTAGGTGAGCAGTTCTTC. It yields the protein CASSLGAGVGEQFF. Full variable domain (missing parts from reference TRBV7-3 and TRBJ2-1): GAGVSQTPSNKVTEKGKYVELRCDPISGHTALYWYRQSLGQGPEFLIYFQGTGAADDSGLPNDRFFAVRPEGSVSTLKIQRTERGDSAVYLCASSLGAGVGEQFFGPGTRLTVL.

The rearrangement links TRBV9 to TRBJ1-1, with D hard to call. V was shortened by 0 bases and J by 1 base, with 4 bases between the two germline ends. The CDR3 is made up of 13 amino acids. From germline, CDR1 is SGDLS and CDR2 YYNGEE. In nucleotides, the CDR3 is TGTGCCAGCAGCGTAGATTGGAACACTGAAGCTTTCTTT. This codes for CASSVDWNTEAFF.

The V and J genes are TRBV29-1 and TRBJ2-3; the D gene could be TRBD1 or TRBD2 (5 bases each). The CDR3 spans 13 residues. V was clipped by 3 bases and J by 1 base, with 8 bases between them. Germline assignment: CDR1 SQVTM and CDR2 ANQGSEA. DNA for the CDR3: TGCAGCGTTGATCAGGGAGGCACAGATACGCAGTATTTT. This translates into CSVDQGGTDTQYF.

The V and J genes are TRBV5-4 and TRBJ2-2; tentatively, D is TRBD2 (5 bases). Trimming removed 4 bases from V and 6 bases from J, with 22 bases in between. The CDR3 extends over 17 amino acids. CDR1 is SGHNT and CDR2 is YYREEE in the germline V gene (reference sequence). DNA for the CDR3: TGTGCCAGCAGCACTAGGTCTACTAGGAGAACATCCGGGGAGCTGTTTTTT. This translates into CASSTRSTRRTSGELFF.

This clonotype came up once. The chain carries TRBV12-3 or TRBV12-4 and TRBJ1-2, with TRBD1 matching 9 bases. The CDR3 sequence is 15 residues long. The junction had 10 bases not matched to a gene; V was cut back by 3 bases and J by 8 bases. The CDR3 DNA follows: TGTGCCAGCAGTTTTGTCCGGACAGGGGTGGGCGGCTACACCTTC. The encoded protein is CASSFVRTGVGGYTF.

V usage is TRBV20-1 and J usage is TRBJ2-1, with 11 bases matching TRBD2. Germline V gene lookup returns CDR1 DFQATT and CDR2 SNEGSKA (reference sequence). CDR3 size: 15 residues. V was pared by 3 bases and J by 4 bases, with 5 bases of the junction left unmatched. Here the CDR3 DNA reads TGCAGTGCTAGCGGGGGACTAGCGGATTACAATGAGCAGTTCTTC. It encodes CSASGGLADYNEQFF.

The J gene is TRBJ2-2, the V gene TRBV30, with D tentatively TRBD1 or TRBD2 (5 bases each). CDR1 is GTSNPN, CDR2 SVGIG, per germline (reference sequence). The CDR3 length is 14 residues. V dropped 8 bases and J dropped 1 base, with 14 bases sitting between them. CDR3 coding DNA: TGTGCCGCGTCCGGGGCGCTGAACACCGGGGAGCTGTTTTTT. Protein product: CAASGALNTGELFF.

CDR3: CASEDSLPYEQYF. CDR3 nucleotide sequence: TGTGCCAGCGAGGACAGCCTTCCCTACGAGCAGTACTTC. This chain connects TRBV2 to TRBJ2-7; TRBD1 might be the D (6 bases). V lost 8 bases, J lost 2 bases, and 13 bases lay in between. The CDR3 length is 13 residues. CDR1 SNHLY and CDR2 FYNNEI come from the germline V gene.

V gene TRBV11-2 combines with J gene TRBJ1-3, with D maybe TRBD1 (5 bases). The CDR3 consists of 14 residues. The germline V gene has CDR1 SGHAT and CDR2 FQNNGV. With 3 bases removed from V and 0 bases from J, the gap between germline ends came to 6 bases. CDR3 coding DNA: TGTGCCAGCAGCTTTGGGGGCTCTGGAAACACCATATATTTT. It specifies CASSFGGSGNTIYF.

This rearrangement joins TRBV6-2 or TRBV6-3 to TRBJ1-1; tentatively, D is TRBD1 (5 bases). CDR3 length equals 15 residues. V lost 5 bases and J lost 0, with 13 bases in between. CDR1 and CDR2 (germline): MNHEY, SVGEGT. The CDR3 spells CASSPRWGLNTEAFF. CDR3 in DNA: TGTGCCAGCAGTCCCCGGTGGGGGTTGAACACTGAAGCTTTCTTT.